The TCR beta chain under discussion was sequenced for a study of CD8 T cells in Susac syndrome. Random hexamers primed reverse transcription of about 0.45 to 1 ug RNA. The CDR3 of TCR beta was amplified by immunoSEQ multiplex PCR across 54 Vbeta and 13 Jbeta. In TCRdb, the immunoSEQ multiplex PCR reads were re-called with MiXCR into one record per CDR3 protein. The repertoire holds about 210,000 distinct CDR3 sequences, with around 96% as singletons. In blood CD8+ and CD4+ T cells, TCR beta underwent sequencing. Treatment-naive patients with stable or active relapsing-remitting disease were the multiple sclerosis controls. TEMRA cells were FACS-enriched, and CD8+ and CD4+ T cells were isolated negatively. The sample consisted of CD4+ T cells from PBMCs. The source of this sequence is a human donor with multiple sclerosis.

The CDR3 DNA reads TGTGCCAGCAGTTTAGGAGGCAGTGCTACCGGGGAGCTGTTTTTT. The encoded protein is CASSLGGSATGELFF. The chain links TRBV12-3 or TRBV12-4 to TRBJ2-2; the D is unclear. This CDR3 is 15 amino acids long. V dropped 1 base and J dropped 5 bases, with 11 bases sitting between them.